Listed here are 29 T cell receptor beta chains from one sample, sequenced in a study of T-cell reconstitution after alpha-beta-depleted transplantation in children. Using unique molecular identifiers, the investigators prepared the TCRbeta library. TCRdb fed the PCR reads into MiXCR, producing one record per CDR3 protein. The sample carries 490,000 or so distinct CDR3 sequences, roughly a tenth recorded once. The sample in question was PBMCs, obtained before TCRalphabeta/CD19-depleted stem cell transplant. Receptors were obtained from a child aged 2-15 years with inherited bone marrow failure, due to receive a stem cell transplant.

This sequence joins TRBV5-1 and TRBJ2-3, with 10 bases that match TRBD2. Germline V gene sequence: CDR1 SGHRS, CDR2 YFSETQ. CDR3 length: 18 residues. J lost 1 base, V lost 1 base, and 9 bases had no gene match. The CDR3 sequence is CASSLPLAGAFGTDTQYF. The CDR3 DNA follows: TGCGCCAGCAGCTTGCCTCTAGCGGGAGCGTTCGGCACAGATACGCAGTATTTT.

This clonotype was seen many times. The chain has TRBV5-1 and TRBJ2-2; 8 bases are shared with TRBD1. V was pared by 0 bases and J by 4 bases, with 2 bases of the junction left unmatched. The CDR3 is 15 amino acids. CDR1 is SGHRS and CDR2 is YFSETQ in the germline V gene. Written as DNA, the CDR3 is TGCGCCAGCAGCTTGGACAGGGGGACCACCGGGGAGCTGTTTTTT. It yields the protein CASSLDRGTTGELFF. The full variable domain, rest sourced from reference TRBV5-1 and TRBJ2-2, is KAGVTQTPRYLIKTRGQQVTLSCSPISGHRSVSWYQQTPGQGLQFLFEYFSETQRNKGNFPGRFSGRQFSNSRSEMNVSTLELGDSALYLCASSLDRGTTGELFFGEGSRLTVL.

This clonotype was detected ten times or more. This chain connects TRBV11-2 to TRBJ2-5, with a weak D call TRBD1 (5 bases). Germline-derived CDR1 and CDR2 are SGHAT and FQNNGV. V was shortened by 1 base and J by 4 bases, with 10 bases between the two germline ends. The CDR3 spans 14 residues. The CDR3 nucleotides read TGTGCCAGCAGCTTAGGCTTCCAGGGAGAGACCCAGTACTTC. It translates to CASSLGFQGETQYF.

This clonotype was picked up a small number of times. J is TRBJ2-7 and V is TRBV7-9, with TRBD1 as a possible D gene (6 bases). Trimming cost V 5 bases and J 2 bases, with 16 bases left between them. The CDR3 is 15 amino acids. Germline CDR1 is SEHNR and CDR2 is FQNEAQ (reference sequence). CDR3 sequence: CASSRSPPGAYEQYF. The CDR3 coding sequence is TGTGCCAGCAGCCGTAGTCCCCCAGGGGCCTACGAGCAGTACTTC.

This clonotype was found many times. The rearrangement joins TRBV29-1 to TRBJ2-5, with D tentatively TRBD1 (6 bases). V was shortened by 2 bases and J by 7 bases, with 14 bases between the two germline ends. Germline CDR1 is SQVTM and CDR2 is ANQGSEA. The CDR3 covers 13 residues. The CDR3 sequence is CSVETVDRGTQYF. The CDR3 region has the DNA TGCAGCGTTGAAACCGTGGACAGAGGGACCCAGTACTTC.

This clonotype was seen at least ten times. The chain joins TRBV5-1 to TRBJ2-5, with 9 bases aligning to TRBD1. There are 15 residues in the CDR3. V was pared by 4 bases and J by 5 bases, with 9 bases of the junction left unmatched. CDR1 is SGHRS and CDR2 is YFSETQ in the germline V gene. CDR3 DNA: TGCGCCAGCAGCCCGGCGGGGACAGGGCAGGAGACCCAGTACTTC. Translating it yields CASSPAGTGQETQYF.

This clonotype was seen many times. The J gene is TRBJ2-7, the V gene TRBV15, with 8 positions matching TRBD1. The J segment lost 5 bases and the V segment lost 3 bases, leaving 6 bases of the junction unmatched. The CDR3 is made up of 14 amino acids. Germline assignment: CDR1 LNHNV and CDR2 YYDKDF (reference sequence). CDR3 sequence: CATSRRQGTHEQYF. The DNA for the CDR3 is TGTGCCACCAGCAGGAGACAGGGGACCCACGAGCAGTACTTC. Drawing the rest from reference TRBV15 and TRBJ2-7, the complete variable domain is DAMVIQNPRYQVTQFGKPVTLSCSQTLNHNVMYWYQQKSSQAPKLLFHYYDKDFNNEADTPDNFQSRRPNTSFCFLDIRSPGLGDTAMYLCATSRRQGTHEQYFGPGTRLTVT.

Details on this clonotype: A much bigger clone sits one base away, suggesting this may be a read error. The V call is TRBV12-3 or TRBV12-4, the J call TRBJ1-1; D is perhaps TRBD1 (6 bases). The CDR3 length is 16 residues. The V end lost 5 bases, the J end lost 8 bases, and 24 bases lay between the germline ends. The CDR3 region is CASSPSKDRVLSEAFF. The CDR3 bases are TGTGCCAGCAGTCCCTCCAAGGACAGAGTCTTGAGCGAAGCTTTCTTT.

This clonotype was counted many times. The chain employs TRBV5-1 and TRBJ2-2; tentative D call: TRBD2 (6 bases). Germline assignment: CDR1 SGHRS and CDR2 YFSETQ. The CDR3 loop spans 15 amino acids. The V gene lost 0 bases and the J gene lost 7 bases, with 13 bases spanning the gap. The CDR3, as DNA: TGCGCCAGCAGCTTGGACGGGAGAGGTGGCGGGGAGCTGTTTTTT. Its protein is CASSLDGRGGGELFF.

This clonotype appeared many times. The CDR3 coding sequence is TGTGCCAGCAGCTTGGGACCCCAATTAAACGAGCAGTACTTC. Its protein product is CASSLGPQLNEQYF. The rearrangement joins TRBV7-8 to TRBJ2-7, with D perhaps TRBD1 or TRBD2 (5 bases each). Germline V gives CDR1 SGHVS, CDR2 FQNEAQ. Trimming stripped 3 bases from V and 5 bases from J, with 14 bases between. The CDR3 totals 14 residues.

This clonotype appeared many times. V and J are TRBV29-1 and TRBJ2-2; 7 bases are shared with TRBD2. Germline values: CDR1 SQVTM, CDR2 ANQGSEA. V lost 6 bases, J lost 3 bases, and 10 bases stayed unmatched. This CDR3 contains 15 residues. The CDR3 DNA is TGCAGCGTCGCCTGGGGGGGTGTAGACACCGGGGAGCTGTTTTTT. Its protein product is CSVAWGGVDTGELFF.

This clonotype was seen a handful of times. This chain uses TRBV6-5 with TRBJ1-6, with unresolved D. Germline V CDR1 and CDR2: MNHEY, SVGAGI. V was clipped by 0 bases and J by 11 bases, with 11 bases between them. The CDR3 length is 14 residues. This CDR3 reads CASSYSVLGAPLHF. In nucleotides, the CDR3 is TGTGCCAGCAGTTACTCTGTCCTCGGGGCACCCCTCCACTTT.

CDR3: CAWTRGLVERGELFF. CDR3 sequence (DNA): TGTGCCTGGACCCGGGGACTAGTGGAGCGCGGGGAGCTGTTTTTT. This chain connects TRBV30 to TRBJ2-2, with TRBD2 matching 8 bases. With V trimmed by 4 bases and J by 7 bases, 11 bases remained unmatched. Germline values: CDR1 GTSNPN, CDR2 SVGIG (reference sequence). The CDR3 contains 15 residues.

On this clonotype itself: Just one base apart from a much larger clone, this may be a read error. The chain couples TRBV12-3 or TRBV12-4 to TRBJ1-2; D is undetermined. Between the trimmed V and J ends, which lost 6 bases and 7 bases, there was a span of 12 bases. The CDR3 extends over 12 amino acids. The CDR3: CASSPCGGGYTF. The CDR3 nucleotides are TGTGCCAGCAGCCCCTGTGGAGGTGGCTACACCTTC.

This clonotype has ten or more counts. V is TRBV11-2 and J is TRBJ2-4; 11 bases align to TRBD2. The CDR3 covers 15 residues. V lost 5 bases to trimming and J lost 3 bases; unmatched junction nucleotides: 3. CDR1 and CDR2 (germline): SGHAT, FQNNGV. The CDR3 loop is CASSAGLADKNIQYF. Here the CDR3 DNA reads TGTGCCAGCAGCGCGGGACTAGCGGACAAAAACATTCAGTACTTC.

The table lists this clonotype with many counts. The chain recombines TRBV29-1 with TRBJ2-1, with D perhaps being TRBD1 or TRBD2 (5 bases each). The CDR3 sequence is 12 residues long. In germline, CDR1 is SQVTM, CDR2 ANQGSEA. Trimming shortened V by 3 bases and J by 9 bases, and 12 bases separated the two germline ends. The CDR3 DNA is TGCAGCGTTGATAGTGGGACCAGTGAGCAGTTCTTC. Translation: CSVDSGTSEQFF.

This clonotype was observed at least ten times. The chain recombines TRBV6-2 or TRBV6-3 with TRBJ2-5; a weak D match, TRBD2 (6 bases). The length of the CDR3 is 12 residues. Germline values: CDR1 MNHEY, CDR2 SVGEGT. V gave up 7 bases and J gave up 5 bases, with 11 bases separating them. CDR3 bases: TGTGCCAGCAAACCCGCGGGGGAGACCCAGTACTTC. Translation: CASKPAGETQYF.

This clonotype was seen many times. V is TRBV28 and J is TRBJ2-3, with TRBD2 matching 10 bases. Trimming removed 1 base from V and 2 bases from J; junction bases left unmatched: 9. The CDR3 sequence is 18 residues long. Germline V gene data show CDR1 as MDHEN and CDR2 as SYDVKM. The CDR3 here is CASSLYGLAAVSTDTQYF. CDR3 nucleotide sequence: TGTGCCAGCAGTTTATACGGACTAGCGGCCGTATCCACAGATACGCAGTATTTT.

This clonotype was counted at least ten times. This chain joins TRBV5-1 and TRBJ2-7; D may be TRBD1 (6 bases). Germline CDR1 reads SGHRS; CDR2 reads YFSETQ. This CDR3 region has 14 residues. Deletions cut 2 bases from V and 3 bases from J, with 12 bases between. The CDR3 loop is CASSFNRVDYEQYF. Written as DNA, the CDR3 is TGCGCCAGCAGCTTCAACAGGGTGGACTACGAGCAGTACTTC.

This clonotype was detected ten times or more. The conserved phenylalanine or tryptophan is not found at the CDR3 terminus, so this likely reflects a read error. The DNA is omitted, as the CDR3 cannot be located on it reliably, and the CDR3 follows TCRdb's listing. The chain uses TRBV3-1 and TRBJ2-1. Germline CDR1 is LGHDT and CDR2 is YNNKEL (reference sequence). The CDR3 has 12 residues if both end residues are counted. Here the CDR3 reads CASSQDATFQPL.

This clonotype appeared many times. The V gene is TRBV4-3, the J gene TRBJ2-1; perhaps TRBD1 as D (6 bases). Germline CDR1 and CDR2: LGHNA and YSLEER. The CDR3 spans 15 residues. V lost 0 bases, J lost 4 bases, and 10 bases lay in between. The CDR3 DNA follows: TGCGCCAGCAGCCAAGATCAAGGGGGTTACAATGAGCAGTTCTTC. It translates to CASSQDQGGYNEQFF.

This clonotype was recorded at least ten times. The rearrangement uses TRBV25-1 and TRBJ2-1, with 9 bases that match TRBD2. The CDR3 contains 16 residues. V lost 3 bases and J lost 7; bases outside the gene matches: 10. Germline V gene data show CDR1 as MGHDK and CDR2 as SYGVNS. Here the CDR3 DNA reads TGTGCCAGCAGTGAGGGTAGCGGGAGTAATTGGAATGAGCAGTTCTTC. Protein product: CASSEGSGSNWNEQFF.

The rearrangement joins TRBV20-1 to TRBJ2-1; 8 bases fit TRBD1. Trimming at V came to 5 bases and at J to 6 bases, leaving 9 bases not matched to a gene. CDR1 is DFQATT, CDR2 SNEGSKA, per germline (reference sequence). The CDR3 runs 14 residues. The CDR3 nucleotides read TGCAGTGCTGTCGGGACAGGACTCTTCAATGAGCAGTTCTTC. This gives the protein CSAVGTGLFNEQFF.

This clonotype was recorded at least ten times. In DNA form, the CDR3 reads TGCGCCAGCAGCCACAGGCTAGCGGGAGACACCGGGGAGCTGTTTTTT. Amino acids: CASSHRLAGDTGELFF. The rearrangement links TRBV4-1 to TRBJ2-2; 10 nucleotides match TRBD2. The CDR3 spans 16 residues. Germline V lookup: CDR1 MGHRA, CDR2 YSYEKL. Unmatched junction bases numbered 4, after V lost 3 bases and J lost 3 bases.

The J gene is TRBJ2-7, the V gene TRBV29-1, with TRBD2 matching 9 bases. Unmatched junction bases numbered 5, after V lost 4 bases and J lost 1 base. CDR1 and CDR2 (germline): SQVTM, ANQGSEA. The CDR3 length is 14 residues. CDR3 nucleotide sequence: TGCAGCGTTGTGCCGAGCGGGAGGTCCTACGAGCAGTACTTC. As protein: CSVVPSGRSYEQYF.

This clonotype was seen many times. The CDR3: CASSLGTSGIVVSETQYF. CDR3 bases: TGCGCCAGCAGCTTGGGGACTAGCGGGATAGTCGTTTCGGAGACCCAGTACTTC. V gene TRBV5-1 combines with J gene TRBJ2-5; 12 bases line up with TRBD2. The CDR3 consists of 18 residues. Looked up from germline, CDR1 is SGHRS and CDR2 is YFSETQ. Trimming took 0 bases from V and 5 from J; bases not matched to a gene: 11.

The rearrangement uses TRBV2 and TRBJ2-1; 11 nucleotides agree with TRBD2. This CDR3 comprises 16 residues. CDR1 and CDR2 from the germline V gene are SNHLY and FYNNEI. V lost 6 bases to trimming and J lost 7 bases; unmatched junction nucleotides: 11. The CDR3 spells CASSYLLAGARNEQFF. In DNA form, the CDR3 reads TGTGCCAGCAGCTACCTACTAGCGGGAGCTAGGAATGAGCAGTTCTTC.

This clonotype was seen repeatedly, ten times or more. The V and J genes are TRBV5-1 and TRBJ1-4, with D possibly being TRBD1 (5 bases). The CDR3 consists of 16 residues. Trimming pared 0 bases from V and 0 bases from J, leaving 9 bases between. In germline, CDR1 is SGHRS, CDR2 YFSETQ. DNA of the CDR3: TGCGCCAGCAGCTTGGGCGGGGCTCCAACTAATGAAAAACTGTTTTTT. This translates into CASSLGGAPTNEKLFF. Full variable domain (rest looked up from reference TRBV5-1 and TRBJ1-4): KAGVTQTPRYLIKTRGQQVTLSCSPISGHRSVSWYQQTPGQGLQFLFEYFSETQRNKGNFPGRFSGRQFSNSRSEMNVSTLELGDSALYLCASSLGGAPTNEKLFFGSGTQLSVL.

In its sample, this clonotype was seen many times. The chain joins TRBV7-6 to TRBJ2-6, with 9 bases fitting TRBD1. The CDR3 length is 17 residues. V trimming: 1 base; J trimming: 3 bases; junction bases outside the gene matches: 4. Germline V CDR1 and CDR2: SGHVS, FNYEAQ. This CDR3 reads CASSLGTGDSGANVLTF. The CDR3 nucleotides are TGTGCCAGCAGCTTAGGGACAGGGGATAGTGGGGCCAACGTCCTGACTTTC.